This T cell receptor (beta chain) was obtained from a study of T cell responses to AZD1222 COVID-19 vaccine. Study-wide background: Some second doses came at about 4 weeks and others at about 12 weeks; these were pooled. Study outcomes and limitations: Two AZD1222 doses significantly raised spike-specific TCR breadth and depth over controls. Within unmutated variant regions lay the reported targets of nearly half of spike-specific TCRs. There were mostly white British donors and more females than males, and clonal diversity was possibly underestimated.

Repertoires were generated with immunoSEQ multiplex PCR, while TCRdb's copy carries only in-frame clones and drops some. Of about 92,000 clones in the sample, about nine tenths were seen once. CDR1 and CDR2 (germline): SNHLY, FYNNEI. CDR3 size: 16 residues. V shed 4 bases, J shed 4 bases, and the junction held 6 bases outside the gene matches. Comment on this clone: Its antigen is unknown.

The input for sequencing was peripheral blood, taken on day 0 of AZD1222 vaccination. This chain uses TRBV2 with TRBJ1-5; TRBD1 agrees at 11 bases. The origin of this receptor is an adult in good health. The CDR3 region has the DNA TGTGCCAGCAGTGTGGTTGGGACAGGGGGTAATCAGCCCCAGCATTTT. It yields the protein CASSVVGTGGNQPQHF.